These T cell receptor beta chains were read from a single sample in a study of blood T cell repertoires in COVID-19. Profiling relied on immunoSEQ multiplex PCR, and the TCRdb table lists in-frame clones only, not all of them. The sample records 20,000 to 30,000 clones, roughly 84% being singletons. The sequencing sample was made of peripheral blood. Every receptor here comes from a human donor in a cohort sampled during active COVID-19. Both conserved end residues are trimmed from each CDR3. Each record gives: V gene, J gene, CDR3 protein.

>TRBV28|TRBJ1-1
ASSPLLNTEAF
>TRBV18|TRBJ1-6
ASSPGGQRLNSPLH
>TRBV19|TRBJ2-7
ASSISPYEQY
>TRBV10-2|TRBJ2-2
ASSGQGNTGELF
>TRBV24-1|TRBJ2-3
ATSDFRQGDTQY
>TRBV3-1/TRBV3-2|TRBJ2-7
ASSQGGRREQY
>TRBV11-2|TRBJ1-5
ASSHGHVGQPQH
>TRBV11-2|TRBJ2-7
ASSSRGAGGPRQY
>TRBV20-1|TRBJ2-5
SATDGSGGQETQY
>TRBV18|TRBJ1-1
ASSPPDPRDTEAF
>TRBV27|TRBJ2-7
ASSLKGALYEQY
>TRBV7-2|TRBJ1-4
ASGTQGGEKLF
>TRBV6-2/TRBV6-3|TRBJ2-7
ASSYSGTGSYEQY
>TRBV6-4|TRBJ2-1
ASSDSGRAVEQF
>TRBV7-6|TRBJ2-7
ASSPFQGTYEQY
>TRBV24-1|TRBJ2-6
ATSGTNSGANVLT
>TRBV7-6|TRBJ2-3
ASSVAGGSTDTQY
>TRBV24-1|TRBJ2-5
ATSDAGTSFGETQY
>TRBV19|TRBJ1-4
ASSITGGLVEKLF
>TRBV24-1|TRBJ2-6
ATRSSGANVLT
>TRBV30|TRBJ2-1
AWTRGYNEQF
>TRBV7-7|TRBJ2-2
ASTEGLTTGELF
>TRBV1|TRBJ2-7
TSSLSGPRLVGSYEQY
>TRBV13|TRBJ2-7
ASSLGNFQSSYEQY
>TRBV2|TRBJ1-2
ASRPRDRILDYGYT
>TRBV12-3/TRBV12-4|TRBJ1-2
ASTLLPREDYT
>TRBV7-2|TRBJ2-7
ASSLSQGYEQY
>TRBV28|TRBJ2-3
ASSLRGGSRDTQY
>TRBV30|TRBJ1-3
AWSLGTGQSGNTIY